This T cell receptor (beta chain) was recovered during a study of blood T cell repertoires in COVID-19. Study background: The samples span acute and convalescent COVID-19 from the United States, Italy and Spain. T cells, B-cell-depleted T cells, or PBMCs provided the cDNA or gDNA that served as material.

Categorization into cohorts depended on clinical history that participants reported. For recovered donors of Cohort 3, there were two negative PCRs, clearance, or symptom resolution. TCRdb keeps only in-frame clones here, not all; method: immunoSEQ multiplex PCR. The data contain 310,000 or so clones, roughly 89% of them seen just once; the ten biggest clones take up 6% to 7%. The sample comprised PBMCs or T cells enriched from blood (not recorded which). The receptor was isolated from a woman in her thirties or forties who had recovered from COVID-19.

This CDR3 is CAWRGRDRLYNSPLHF. CDR3 nucleotides: TGTGCCTGGAGGGGAAGGGACAGACTGTATAATTCACCCCTCCACTTT. This sequence joins TRBV30 and TRBJ1-6; 7 bases align to TRBD1. From germline, CDR1 is GTSNPN and CDR2 SVGIG (reference sequence). After removal of 3 bases from V and 4 bases from J, the junction contained 9 bases not matched to a gene. This CDR3 comprises 16 residues.